Each of the 21 T cell receptor beta chains below was sequenced from the same sample in a study of blood T cell repertoires in COVID-19. Using immunoSEQ multiplex PCR, the repertoire was profiled, and TCRdb retains in-frame clones only, with some absent. The repertoire holds around 300,000 clones, with about nine tenths as singletons. Material for sequencing was peripheral blood. These receptors were taken from a man in his fifties with acute or convalescent COVID-19.

The chain combines TRBV4-1 with TRBJ1-6; weak D call: TRBD1 (6 bases). This CDR3 region has 16 residues. Germline V lookup: CDR1 MGHRA, CDR2 YSYEKL. With 0 bases removed from V and 9 bases from J, the gap between germline ends came to 15 bases. In DNA, the CDR3 is TGCGCCAGCAGCCAAGAGACGAACGGACAGACTTCACCCCTCCACTTT. Protein sequence: CASSQETNGQTSPLHF.

The chain combines TRBV12-3 or TRBV12-4 with TRBJ1-2; TRBD1 is a possible D gene (5 bases). The CDR3 covers 13 residues. The germline V and J ends were trimmed by 5 bases and 4 bases, with 11 bases remaining between them. CDR3 DNA: TGTGCCAGCAGTACCGGGACTTCCTATGGCTACACCTTC. It encodes CASSTGTSYGYTF.

The chain links TRBV5-4 to TRBJ2-5; TRBD2 might be the D (5 bases). With 5 bases removed from V and 5 bases from J, the gap between germline ends came to 19 bases. Per the germline V gene, CDR1 is SGHNT and CDR2 is YYREEE (reference sequence). This CDR3 has 15 amino acids. The CDR3 protein is CASSSGSPPGETQYF. The CDR3, as DNA: TGTGCCAGCAGTTCCGGGTCCCCACCGGGGGAGACCCAGTACTTC.

The chain recombines TRBV6-4 with TRBJ1-1; D not resolved. Trimming removed 4 bases from V and 1 base from J, with 7 bases in between. Looked up from germline, CDR1 is MRHNA and CDR2 is SNTAGT. The length of the CDR3 is 13 residues. The CDR3 DNA follows: TGTGCCAGCAGTGTAGCCACGAACACTGAAGCTTTCTTT. It is translated as CASSVATNTEAFF.

The CDR3 nucleotides read TGCGCCAGCAGCCCGGGACAGGGGCTCAACGAGCAGTACTTC. The encoded protein is CASSPGQGLNEQYF. This sequence joins TRBV5-1 and TRBJ2-7; 10 bases are a match to TRBD1. The CDR3 is made up of 14 amino acids. Germline CDR1 and CDR2: SGHRS and YFSETQ. V lost 4 bases, J lost 5 bases, and 6 bases stayed unmatched.

This chain joins TRBV11-1 and TRBJ1-2; 9 nucleotides line up with TRBD1. In germline, CDR1 is SGHAT, CDR2 FQDESV (reference sequence). CDR3 length: 14 residues. Germline trimming cut 4 bases from V and 4 bases from J; bases unmatched to any gene: 4. The CDR3, as DNA: TGTGCCAGCAGCTCGGGACAGGGAGGCTATGGCTACACCTTC. Its translation is CASSSGQGGYGYTF.

V gene TRBV29-1 combines with J gene TRBJ2-5; tentatively, D is TRBD2 (7 bases). The germline V gene encodes CDR1 SQVTM and CDR2 ANQGSEA. This CDR3 has 13 amino acids. The CDR3 region has the DNA TGCGGGGGGGGCGGAGAACCACAAGAGACCCAGTACTTC. This translates into CGGGGEPQETQYF. Based on the CDR3 plus reference TRBV29-1 and TRBJ2-5, the full variable domain is SAVISQKPSRDICQRGTSLTIQCQVDSQVTMMFWYRQQPGQSLTLIATANQGSEATYESGFVIDKFPISRPNLTFSTLTVSNMSPEDSSIYLCGGGGEPQETQYFGPGTRLLVL.

The chain combines TRBV5-6 with TRBJ2-7; TRBD2 matches 11 bases. This CDR3 is built from 17 residues. Germline lookup yields CDR1 SGHDT and CDR2 YYEEEE. Trimming at V came to 2 bases and at J to 2 bases, leaving 9 bases not matched to a gene. CDR3 nucleotide sequence: TGTGCCAGCAGCTTAGCGACTAGCGGGGTGGCCCCCTACGAGCAGTACTTC. Residues: CASSLATSGVAPYEQYF.

The chain recombines TRBV27 with TRBJ1-3; D gene ambiguous. The V gene lost 2 bases and the J gene lost 0 bases, with 8 bases spanning the gap. CDR1 and CDR2 (germline): MNHEY, SMNVEV (reference sequence). CDR3 length equals 15 residues. The CDR3 nucleotides are TGTGCCAGCAGTTTAAGCGTTAGCTCTGGAAACACCATATATTTT. Protein product: CASSLSVSSGNTIYF.

This chain joins TRBV5-1 and TRBJ2-7, with 10 bases aligning to TRBD1. CDR1 is SGHRS and CDR2 is YFSETQ in the germline V gene. V gave up 4 bases and J gave up 6 bases; unmatched junction bases: 10. This CDR3 contains 15 residues. The CDR3 bases are TGCGCCAGCAGCCCGGGACAGGGGTCGAAGGTCGAGCAGTACTTC. This sequence encodes CASSPGQGSKVEQYF.

As regards this clone: Other DNA sequences from this sample encode an identical CDR3 as well. The chain joins TRBV5-4 to TRBJ1-2; D remains unclear. CDR1 is SGHNT, CDR2 YYREEE, per germline (reference sequence). Trimming stripped 0 bases from V and 4 bases from J, with 4 bases between. The CDR3 runs 12 residues. CDR3 region: CASSLDSYGYTF. Written as DNA, the CDR3 is TGTGCCAGCAGCTTGGATAGCTATGGCTACACCTTC.

The rearrangement uses TRBV9 and TRBJ1-2, with 7 nucleotides matching TRBD1. CDR1 and CDR2 from the germline V gene are SGDLS and YYNGEE. CDR3 length: 17 amino acids. V was pared by 4 bases and J by 3 bases, with 15 bases of the junction left unmatched. CDR3 in DNA: TGTGCCAGCAGCCCGGGGGAGACAGGGAGGTTAGACTATGGCTACACCTTC. Protein product: CASSPGETGRLDYGYTF.

This clone was recorded only once. V gene TRBV15 combines with J gene TRBJ1-1, with TRBD1 identical over 7 bases. This CDR3 spans 15 amino acids. V lost 5 bases, J lost 7 bases, and 13 bases stayed unmatched. The germline gives CDR1 LNHNV, CDR2 YYDKDF (reference sequence). This chain's CDR3 is CATSVRQGGIGEAFF. In DNA, the CDR3 is TGTGCCACCAGCGTTCGACAGGGCGGAATCGGTGAAGCTTTCTTT.

The V call is TRBV30, the J call TRBJ2-3, with TRBD1 as a possible D gene (5 bases). This CDR3 contains 13 residues. Germline loops: CDR1 GTSNPN, CDR2 SVGIG (reference sequence). V was trimmed by 1 base and J by 4 bases, leaving 9 bases between them. This chain's CDR3 is CAWSGATADTQYF. The CDR3 region has the DNA TGTGCCTGGAGTGGAGCGACAGCAGATACGCAGTATTTT. The full variable domain, its missing parts supplied by reference TRBV30 and TRBJ2-3, is SQTIHQWPATLVQPVGSPLSLECTVEGTSNPNLYWYRQAAGRGLQLLFYSVGIGQISSEVPQNLSASRPQDRQFILSSKKLLLSDSGFYLCAWSGATADTQYFGPGTRLTVL.

The CDR3 coding sequence is TGCAGCGTTAAGCGGGGGACGGCCGGGGAGCTGTTTTTT. Its translation is CSVKRGTAGELFF. J is TRBJ2-2 and V is TRBV29-1, with 8 bases aligning to TRBD2. Germline trimming cut 5 bases from V and 6 bases from J; bases unmatched to any gene: 5. The CDR3 consists of 13 residues. The germline V gene has CDR1 SQVTM and CDR2 ANQGSEA.

The chain recombines TRBV7-3 with TRBJ2-3; 13 nucleotides agree with TRBD2. Germline trimming cut 5 bases from V and 5 bases from J; bases unmatched to any gene: 10. Germline-derived CDR1 and CDR2 are SGHTA and FQGTGA. The CDR3 is made up of 17 amino acids. Here the CDR3 DNA reads TGTGCCAGCAGCACCAACCCCGGGACTAGCGGGGTAGATACGCAGTATTTT. Protein sequence: CASSTNPGTSGVDTQYF.

The chain couples TRBV27 to TRBJ2-5; no reliable D call. Germline CDR1 and CDR2: MNHEY and SMNVEV (reference sequence). This CDR3 comprises 13 residues. V lost 7 bases to trimming and J lost 2 bases, with 11 bases between them. The CDR3 here is CASMNRPQETQYF. The CDR3 DNA reads as TGTGCCAGCATGAACAGACCTCAAGAGACCCAGTACTTC.

This chain links TRBV15 with TRBJ2-5; a possible D gene is TRBD2 (6 bases). The CDR3 length is 17 residues. Trimming removed 1 base at V and 5 bases at J, with 20 bases between. Per the germline V gene, CDR1 is LNHNV and CDR2 is YYDKDF (reference sequence). CDR3 DNA: TGTGCCACCAGCAGAGGTTTCAGCCTAGCCCGGGGGGAGACCCAGTACTTC. It translates to CATSRGFSLARGETQYF.

The CDR3 DNA sequence: TGTGCTAGTGGTGCGGGCAACTTGGGTAATGAAAAACTGTTTTTT. Encoded protein: CASGAGNLGNEKLFF. The chain recombines TRBV12-5 with TRBJ1-4; D is ambiguous. V shed 5 bases and J shed 4 bases, with 14 bases lying between them. The CDR3 contains 15 residues. Per the germline V gene, CDR1 is LGHNT and CDR2 is FRNRAP.

This chain joins TRBV6-6 and TRBJ2-5; D may be TRBD2 (6 bases). The CDR3 has 12 amino acids. V was trimmed by 3 bases and J by 9 bases, leaving 11 bases between them. The germline CDR1 and CDR2 sequences are MNHNY and SVGAGI (reference sequence). The DNA of the CDR3 is TGTGCCAGCAGTTATGGGACTCACGCCCAGTACTTC. Translating it yields CASSYGTHAQYF.

V and J are TRBV4-1 and TRBJ1-5; tentative D call: TRBD1 (6 bases). The length of the CDR3 is 16 residues. V was trimmed by 1 base and J by 6 bases, leaving 16 bases between them. Germline CDR1 reads MGHRA; CDR2 reads YSYEKL. In DNA form, the CDR3 reads TGCGCCAGCAGCCAAGGGGACAACAGCAGGGGTCAGCCCCAGCATTTT. It specifies CASSQGDNSRGQPQHF.